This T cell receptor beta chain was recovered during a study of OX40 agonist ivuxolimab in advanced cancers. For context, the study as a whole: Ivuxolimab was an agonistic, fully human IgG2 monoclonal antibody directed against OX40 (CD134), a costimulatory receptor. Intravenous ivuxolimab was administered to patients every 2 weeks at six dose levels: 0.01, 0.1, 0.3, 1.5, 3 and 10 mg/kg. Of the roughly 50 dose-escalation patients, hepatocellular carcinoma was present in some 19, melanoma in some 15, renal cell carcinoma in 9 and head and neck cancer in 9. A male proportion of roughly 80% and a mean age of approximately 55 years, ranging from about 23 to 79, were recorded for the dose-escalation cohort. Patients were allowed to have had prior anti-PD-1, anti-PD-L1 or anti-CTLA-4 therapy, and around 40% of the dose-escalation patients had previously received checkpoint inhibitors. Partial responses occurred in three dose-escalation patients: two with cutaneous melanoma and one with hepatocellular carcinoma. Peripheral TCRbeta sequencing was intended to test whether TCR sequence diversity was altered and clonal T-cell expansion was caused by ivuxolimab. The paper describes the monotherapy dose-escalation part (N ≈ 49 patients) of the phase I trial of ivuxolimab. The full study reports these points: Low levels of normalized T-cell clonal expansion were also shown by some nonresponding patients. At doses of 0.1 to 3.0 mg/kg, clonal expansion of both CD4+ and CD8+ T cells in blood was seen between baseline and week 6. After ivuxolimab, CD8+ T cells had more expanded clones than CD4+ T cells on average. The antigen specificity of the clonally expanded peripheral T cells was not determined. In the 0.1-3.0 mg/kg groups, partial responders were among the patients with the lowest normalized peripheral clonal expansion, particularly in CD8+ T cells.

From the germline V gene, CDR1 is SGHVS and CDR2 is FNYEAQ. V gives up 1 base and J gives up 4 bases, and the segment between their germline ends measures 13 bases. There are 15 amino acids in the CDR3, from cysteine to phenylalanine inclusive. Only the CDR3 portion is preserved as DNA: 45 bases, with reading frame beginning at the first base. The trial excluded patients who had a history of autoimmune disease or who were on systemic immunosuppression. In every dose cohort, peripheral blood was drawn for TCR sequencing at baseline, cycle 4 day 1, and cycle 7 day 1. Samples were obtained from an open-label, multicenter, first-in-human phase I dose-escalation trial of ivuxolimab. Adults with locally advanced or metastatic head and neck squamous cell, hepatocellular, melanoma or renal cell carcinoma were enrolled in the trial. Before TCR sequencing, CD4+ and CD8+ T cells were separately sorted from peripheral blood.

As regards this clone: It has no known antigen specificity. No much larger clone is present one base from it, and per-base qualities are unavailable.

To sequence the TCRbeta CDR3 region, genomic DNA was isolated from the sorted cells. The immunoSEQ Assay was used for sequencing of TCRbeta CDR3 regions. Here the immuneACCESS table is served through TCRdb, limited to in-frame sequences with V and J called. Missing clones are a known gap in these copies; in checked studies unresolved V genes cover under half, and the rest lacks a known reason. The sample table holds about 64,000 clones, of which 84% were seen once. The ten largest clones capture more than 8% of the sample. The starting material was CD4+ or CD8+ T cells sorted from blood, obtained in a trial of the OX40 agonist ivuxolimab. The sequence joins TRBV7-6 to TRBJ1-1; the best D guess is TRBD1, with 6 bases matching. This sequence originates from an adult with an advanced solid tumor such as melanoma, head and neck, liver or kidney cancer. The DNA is TGTGCCAGCAGCTTAGATTGGGGGCGCGGCACTGAAGCTTTCTTT. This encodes CASSLDWGRGTEAFF. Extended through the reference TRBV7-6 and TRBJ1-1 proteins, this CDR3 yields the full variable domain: GAGVSQSPRYKVTKRGQDVALRCDPISGHVSLYWYRQALGQGPEFLTYFNYEAQQDKSGLPNDRFSAERPEGSISTLTIQRTEQRDSAMYRCASSLDWGRGTEAFFGQGTRLTVV.